This T cell receptor beta chain was recovered during a study of cytomegalovirus exposure and HLA in healthy donors. Study-level information: Unique TCRs numbering some 80 million, obtained from HLA-typed donors, made up an early data release.

PCR primers comprised 60 Vbeta and 13 Jbeta primers. This table comes from immunoSEQ multiplex PCR, and its TCRdb copy is limited to in-frame clones, with some not included. Altogether about 140,000 clones are present, around 79% being singletons, with the ten largest covering around 7%. Study outcomes and limitations: It was confirmed in vitro that three of the CMV-associated chains were specific for CMV antigens. Apparent HLA restriction characterized most CMV-associated TCR beta chains in a later analysis. When a later analysis was performed, an Asian-associated ancestry cluster reportedly had fewer N-insertions than the roughly 700-donor mean.

This clone was seen only a few times. No antigen is known for it. Trimming cost V 8 bases and J 5 bases; bases outside gene matches: 8. Looked up from germline, CDR1 is SGHAT and CDR2 is FQDESV (reference sequence). The CDR3 extends over 13 amino acids. The material sequenced was PBMCs. The V call is TRBV11-1, the J call TRBJ2-7, with 8 bases that match TRBD1. This sequence was found in a man aged 40-55 years in good health and CMV-seropositive. The CDR3 sequence is CASGAGGLNEQYF. CDR3 bases: TGTGCCAGCGGGGCAGGGGGCTTGAACGAGCAGTACTTC.